This TCR beta chain is from a study of T cell responses to AZD1222 COVID-19 vaccine. Method: immunoSEQ multiplex PCR; TCRdb's copy keeps in-frame clones and lacks some. The table lists around 140,000 clones, 85% to 95% of them singletons. V lost 1 base to trimming and J lost 7 bases, with 8 bases between them. From germline, CDR1 is MDHEN and CDR2 SYDVKM. The CDR3 has 13 amino acids. Remarks on this clone: Its antigen is as yet unknown.

Regarding the study as a whole: Only 5 or 6 AZD1222 recipients were seropositive at baseline. Unmutated variant regions are reportedly targeted by nearly half of spike-specific TCRs.

This specimen was peripheral blood, taken after recovery from COVID-19. The sequence derives from an adult who had recovered from COVID-19. The V call is TRBV28, the J call TRBJ2-1; D unclear. The CDR3 DNA sequence: TGTGCCAGCAGTTTATCAACGTGGAATGAGCAGTTCTTC. Its protein product is CASSLSTWNEQFF.